The table lists the clone carrying this T cell receptor (beta chain) with a count of one. The antigen is undetermined. This CDR3 spans 14 amino acids. This sample was included in a study of T cells in narcolepsy. Study findings and constraints: In some patient and control memory CD4+ samples, autoreactive clones were absent.

The repertoire was sequenced with immunoSEQ multiplex PCR; TCRdb's copy has only in-frame clones and lacks some. Here the sample spans about 40,000 clones, 88% being singletons. The source of this sequence is a human donor with narcolepsy. The material sequenced was CD45RA- memory CD4+ T cells from PBMCs. The chain joins TRBV21-1 to TRBJ1-1. TRBV21-1 is a pseudogene. CDR3 protein: CASSNRTAGTEAFF. Written as DNA, the CDR3 is TGTGCCAGCAGCAACCGGACGGCGGGGACTGAAGCTTTCTTT.